This TCR beta chain was documented in a study of CD8+ T cells in alopecia areata. In the study overall: Treatment comprised oral tofacitinib, 5 to 10 mg twice daily, in treated patients.

General study findings and limits: Especially in alopecia totalis/universalis, lesional scalp showed greater clonality than normal scalp did. Sequence data from scalp samples additionally include resident alphabeta T cells of normal skin.

Reverse transcribed after extraction, RNA yielded cDNA as the sequencing template. Clones were sequenced by immunoSEQ multiplex PCR, and TCRdb holds only the in-frame ones, with some missing. Of 150,000 to 200,000 clones in the sample, roughly 46% were seen once. Of note for this clone: Its cognate antigen is unknown.

Noted treatment: oral pan-JAK inhibitor, 5-10 mg twice daily. V gave up 6 bases and J gave up 0 bases; unmatched junction bases: 4. Germline V gene data show CDR1 as SGHDT and CDR2 as YYEEEE. This CDR3 is 14 amino acids long. The V gene is TRBV5-6, the J gene TRBJ2-5; 8 bases are shared with TRBD2. The sequence derives from a human donor with alopecia areata. Here the sequenced sample was CD8+ T cells sorted from blood, taken at roughly week 53, from a patient treated with tofacitinib. The CDR3: CASTDSGDQETQYF. The CDR3 coding sequence is TGTGCCAGCACCGATAGCGGGGACCAAGAGACCCAGTACTTC.